A selection of T cell receptor beta chains follows, all from one sample in a study of CD4+ T cells in melanoma. TCRdb keeps only in-frame clones here, not all; method: immunoSEQ multiplex PCR. Among 120,000 to 150,000 clones, around nine tenths were seen once, and the ten largest hold 1.5% to 1.7%. Receptors originate from a human donor with melanoma. Both conserved end residues are part of each CDR3. Each record gives: V gene, clone size, D gene, J gene, CDR3 protein, CDR3 DNA. D genes are given only for firm matches. Where a row states a size, it is once, few, many or the class of an expanded clone; other rows omit it.

TRBV5-1	once	-	TRBJ1-1	CASKNGGGITEAFF	TGCGCCAGCAAGAACGGGGGTGGAATCACTGAAGCTTTCTTT
TRBV6-1	-	-	TRBJ1-5	CASKDLGGSNQPQHF	TGTGCCAGCAAGGACCTAGGAGGGAGCAATCAGCCCCAGCATTTT
TRBV30	-	-	TRBJ1-2	CAWSFNEVAGYTF	TGTGCCTGGAGCTTTAACGAGGTGGCTGGCTACACCTTC
TRBV4-2	-	TRBD1	TRBJ2-7	CASSRGRDRAYEQYF	TGTGCCAGCAGCCGTGGCCGGGACAGGGCCTACGAGCAGTACTTC
TRBV5-4	-	TRBD2	TRBJ2-5	CASSSAGGFRETQYF	TGTGCCAGCAGCTCAGCGGGGGGGTTCCGGGAGACCCAGTACTTC
TRBV5-1	-	TRBD2	TRBJ2-7	CASSPRTSEFYEQYF	TGCGCCAGCAGCCCGCGGACTAGCGAGTTCTACGAGCAGTACTTC
TRBV6-5	-	-	TRBJ2-1	CASSPSPRYNEQFF	TGTGCCAGCAGTCCGAGCCCCCGATACAATGAGCAGTTCTTC
TRBV5-1	once	-	TRBJ2-1	CASSYGGQFYNEQFF	TGCGCCAGCAGCTACGGGGGCCAGTTCTACAATGAGCAGTTCTTC
TRBV7-9	-	-	TRBJ1-1	CASSLERTPSEAFF	TGTGCCAGCAGCCTAGAGAGAACCCCCTCTGAAGCTTTCTTT
TRBV6-5	-	TRBD2	TRBJ2-5	CASTELLAGRETQYF	TGTGCCAGCACCGAACTTTTAGCGGGGCGGGAGACCCAGTACTTC
TRBV7-2	-	-	TRBJ1-1	CASSSQGGTEAFF	TGTGCCAGCAGCTCCCAGGGAGGGACTGAAGCTTTCTTT
TRBV5-1	-	TRBD2	TRBJ2-3	CASSLVPVGLSTDTQYF	TGCGCCAGCAGCTTGGTCCCCGTGGGACTAAGCACAGATACGCAGTATTTT
TRBV7-2	-	TRBD2	TRBJ2-7	CASSLSSGAYEQYF	TGTGCCAGCAGCTTATCTAGCGGGGCCTACGAGCAGTACTTC
TRBV28	-	TRBD1	TRBJ2-3	CASSLFEGATDTQYF	TGTGCCAGCAGTTTATTCGAGGGGGCCACAGATACGCAGTATTTT
TRBV6-5	-	-	TRBJ1-6	CASSYGAHSPLHF	TGTGCCAGCAGTTACGGTGCGCATTCACCCCTCCACTTT
TRBV28	-	-	TRBJ2-1	CASSPSTGTYNEQFF	TGTGCCAGCAGCCCCTCGACAGGAACTTACAATGAGCAGTTCTTC
TRBV5-4	-	-	TRBJ2-2	CASSLVRGTGELFF	TGTGCCAGCAGCTTGGTTAGGGGGACCGGGGAGCTGTTTTTT
TRBV5-1	-	TRBD1	TRBJ2-1	CASSLTGDFPNEQFF	TGCGCCAGCAGCCTGACAGGGGATTTTCCCAATGAGCAGTTCTTC
TRBV5-1	once	-	TRBJ1-3	CASSLLPGDSGNTIYF	TGCGCCAGCAGCTTGTTGCCCGGAGACTCTGGAAACACCATATATTTT
TRBV21-1	-	-	TRBJ1-1	CASSKGQWTGKMNTEAFF	TGTGCCAGCAGCAAAGGACAATGGACAGGGAAAATGAACACTGAAGCTTTCTTT
TRBV15	-	-	TRBJ1-3	CATSSSIGSAFGNTIYF	TGTGCCACCAGCAGCAGCATTGGTTCAGCCTTTGGAAACACCATATATTTT
TRBV29-1	-	TRBD2	TRBJ2-1	CSASGGGSNEQFF	TGCAGCGCAAGCGGCGGGGGGTCTAATGAGCAGTTCTTC
TRBV5-8	-	-	TRBJ2-3	CASSLAETSRTDTQYF	TGTGCCAGCAGCTTGGCGGAGACCAGCCGCACAGATACGCAGTATTTT
TRBV11-2	-	TRBD1	TRBJ1-4	CASSQGVVATNEKLFF	TGTGCCAGCAGCCAGGGGGTGGTTGCAACTAATGAAAAACTGTTTTTT
TRBV5-4	-	-	TRBJ2-5	CASSLVSLGGETQYF	TGTGCCAGCAGCTTGGTTTCTCTTGGGGGGGAGACCCAGTACTTC
TRBV6-1	few	TRBD1	TRBJ1-5	CASSEPQGADNQPQHF	TGTGCCAGCAGTGAACCGCAGGGGGCGGACAATCAGCCCCAGCATTTT
TRBV5-8	-	-	TRBJ1-6	CASSLVRSAKDSPLHF	TGTGCCAGCAGCTTGGTCCGTTCGGCGAAGGATTCACCCCTCCACTTT
TRBV2	few	-	TRBJ1-6	CASSPSGQSYNSPLHF	TGTGCCAGCAGCCCCAGCGGACAGTCCTATAATTCACCCCTCCACTTT